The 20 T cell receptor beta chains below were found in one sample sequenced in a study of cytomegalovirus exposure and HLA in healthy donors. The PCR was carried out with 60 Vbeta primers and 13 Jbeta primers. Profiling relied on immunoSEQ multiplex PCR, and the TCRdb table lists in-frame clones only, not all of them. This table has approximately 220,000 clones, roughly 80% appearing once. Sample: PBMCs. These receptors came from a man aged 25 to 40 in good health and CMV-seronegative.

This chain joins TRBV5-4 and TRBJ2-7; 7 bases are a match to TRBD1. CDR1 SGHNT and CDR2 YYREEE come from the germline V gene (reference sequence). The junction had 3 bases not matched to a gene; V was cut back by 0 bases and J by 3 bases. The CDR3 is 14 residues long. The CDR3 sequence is CASSLGGTVYEQYF. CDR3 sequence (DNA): TGTGCCAGCAGCTTGGGAGGGACAGTCTACGAGCAGTACTTC.

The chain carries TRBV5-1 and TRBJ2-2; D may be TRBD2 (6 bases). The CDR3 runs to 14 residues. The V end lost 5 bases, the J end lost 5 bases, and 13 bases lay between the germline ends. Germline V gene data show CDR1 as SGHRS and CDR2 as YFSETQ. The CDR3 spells CASRLVRGTGELFF. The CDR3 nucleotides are TGCGCCAGCAGATTAGTTCGGGGGACCGGGGAGCTGTTTTTT. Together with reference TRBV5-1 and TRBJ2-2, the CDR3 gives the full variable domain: KAGVTQTPRYLIKTRGQQVTLSCSPISGHRSVSWYQQTPGQGLQFLFEYFSETQRNKGNFPGRFSGRQFSNSRSEMNVSTLELGDSALYLCASRLVRGTGELFFGEGSRLTVL.

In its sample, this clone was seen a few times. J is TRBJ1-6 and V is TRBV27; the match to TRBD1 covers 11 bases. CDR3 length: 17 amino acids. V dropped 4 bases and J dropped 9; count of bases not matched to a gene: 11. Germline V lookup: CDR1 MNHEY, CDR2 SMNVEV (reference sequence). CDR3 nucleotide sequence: TGTGCCAGCAGTTACCTGCCTCCCGGGACAGGGGGTTCACCCCTCCACTTT. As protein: CASSYLPPGTGGSPLHF.

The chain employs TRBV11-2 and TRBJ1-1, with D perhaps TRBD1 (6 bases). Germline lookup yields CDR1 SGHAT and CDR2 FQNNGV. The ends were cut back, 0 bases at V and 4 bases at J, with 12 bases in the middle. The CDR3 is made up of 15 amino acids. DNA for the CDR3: TGTGCCAGCAGCTTAGATACAGGGTGGTCCACTGAAGCTTTCTTT. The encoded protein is CASSLDTGWSTEAFF. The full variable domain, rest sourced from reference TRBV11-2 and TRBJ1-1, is EAGVAQSPRYKIIEKRQSVAFWCNPISGHATLYWYQQILGQGPKLLIQFQNNGVVDDSQLPKDRFSAERLKGVDSTLKIQPAKLEDSAVYLCASSLDTGWSTEAFFGQGTRLTVV.

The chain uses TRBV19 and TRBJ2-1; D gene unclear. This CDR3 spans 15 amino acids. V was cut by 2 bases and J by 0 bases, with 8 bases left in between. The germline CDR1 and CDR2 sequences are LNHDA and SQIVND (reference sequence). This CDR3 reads CASSIQDSSYNEQFF. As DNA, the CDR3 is TGTGCCAGTAGTATACAGGATAGCTCCTACAATGAGCAGTTCTTC.

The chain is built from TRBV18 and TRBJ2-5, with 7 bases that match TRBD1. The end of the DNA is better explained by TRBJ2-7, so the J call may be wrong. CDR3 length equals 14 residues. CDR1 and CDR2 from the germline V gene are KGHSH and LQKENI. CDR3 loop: CASSPGQASYEQYF. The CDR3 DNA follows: TGTGCCAGCTCCCCTGGACAGGCGAGCTACGAGCAGTACTTC.

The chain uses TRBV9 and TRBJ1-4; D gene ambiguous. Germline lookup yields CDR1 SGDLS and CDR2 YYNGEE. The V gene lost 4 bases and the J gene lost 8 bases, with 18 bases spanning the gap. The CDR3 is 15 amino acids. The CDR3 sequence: CASSTPGVEGEKLFF. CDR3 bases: TGTGCCAGCAGCACCCCGGGAGTAGAAGGGGAAAAACTGTTTTTT.

The chain's CDR3 is CASSLLTRDQPQHF. CDR3 DNA: TGTGCCAGCAGCTTACTGACCCGGGATCAGCCCCAGCATTTT. This rearrangement joins TRBV5-7 to TRBJ1-5, with D unresolved. TRBV5-7 is an open reading frame whose function is uncertain. V lost 2 bases and J lost 5, with 11 bases in between. The CDR3 covers 14 residues.

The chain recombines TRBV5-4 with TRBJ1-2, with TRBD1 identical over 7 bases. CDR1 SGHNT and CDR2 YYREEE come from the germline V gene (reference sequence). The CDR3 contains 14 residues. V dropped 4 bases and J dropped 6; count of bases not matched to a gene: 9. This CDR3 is CASSLPTGPDGYTF. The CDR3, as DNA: TGTGCCAGCAGCCTCCCGACAGGGCCGGATGGCTACACCTTC.

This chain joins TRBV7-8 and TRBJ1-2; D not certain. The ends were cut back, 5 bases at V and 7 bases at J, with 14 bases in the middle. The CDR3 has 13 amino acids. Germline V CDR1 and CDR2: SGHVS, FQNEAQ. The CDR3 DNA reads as TGTGCCAGCAGCCCTGGGAGGGTGGCTGGCTACACCTTC. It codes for CASSPGRVAGYTF. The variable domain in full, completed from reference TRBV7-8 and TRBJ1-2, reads GAGVSQSPRYKVAKRGQDVALRCDPISGHVSLFWYQQALGQGPEFLTYFQNEAQLDKSGLPSDRFFAERPEGSVSTLKIQRTQQEDSAVYLCASSPGRVAGYTFGSGTRLTVV.

CDR3 DNA sequence: TGTGCCAGCAGTCAGGACAGAGCACCCCTCCACTTT. This gives the protein CASSQDRAPLHF. V usage is TRBV28 and J usage is TRBJ1-6, with D possibly TRBD1 on 6 matching bases. There are 12 residues in the CDR3. Germline V gene data show CDR1 as MDHEN and CDR2 as SYDVKM. Deletions cut 5 bases from V and 11 bases from J, with 10 bases between.

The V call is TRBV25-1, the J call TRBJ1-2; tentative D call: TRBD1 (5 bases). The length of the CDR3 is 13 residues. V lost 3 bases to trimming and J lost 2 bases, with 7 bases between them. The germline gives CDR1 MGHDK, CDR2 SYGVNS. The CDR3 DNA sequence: TGTGCCAGCAGTGAGACAGTGAACTATGGCTACACCTTC. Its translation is CASSETVNYGYTF.

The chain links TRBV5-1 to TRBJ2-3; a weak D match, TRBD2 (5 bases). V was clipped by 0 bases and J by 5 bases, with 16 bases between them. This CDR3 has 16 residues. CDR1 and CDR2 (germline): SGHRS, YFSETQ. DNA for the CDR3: TGCGCCAGCAGCTTGGGTATGGCGGAGGCCGGAGATACGCAGTATTTT. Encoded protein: CASSLGMAEAGDTQYF. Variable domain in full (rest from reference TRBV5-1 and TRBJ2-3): KAGVTQTPRYLIKTRGQQVTLSCSPISGHRSVSWYQQTPGQGLQFLFEYFSETQRNKGNFPGRFSGRQFSNSRSEMNVSTLELGDSALYLCASSLGMAEAGDTQYFGPGTRLTVL.

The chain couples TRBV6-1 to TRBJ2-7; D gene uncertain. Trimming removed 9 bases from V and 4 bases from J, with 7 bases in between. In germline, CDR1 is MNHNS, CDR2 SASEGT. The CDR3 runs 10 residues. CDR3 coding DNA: TGTGCCAGTGCGCGGTACGAGCAGTACTTC. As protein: CASARYEQYF.

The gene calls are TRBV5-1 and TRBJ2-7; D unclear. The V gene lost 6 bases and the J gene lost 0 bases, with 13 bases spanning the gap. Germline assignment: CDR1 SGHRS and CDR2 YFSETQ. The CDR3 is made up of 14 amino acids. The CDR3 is CASKRTESSYEQYF. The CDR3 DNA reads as TGCGCCAGCAAGAGAACAGAGAGCTCCTACGAGCAGTACTTC.

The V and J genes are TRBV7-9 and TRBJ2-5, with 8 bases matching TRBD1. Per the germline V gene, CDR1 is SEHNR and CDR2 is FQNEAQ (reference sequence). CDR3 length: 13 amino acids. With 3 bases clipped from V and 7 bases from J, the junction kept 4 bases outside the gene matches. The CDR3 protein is CASSFRDRPTQYF. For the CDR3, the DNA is TGTGCCAGCAGCTTCCGGGACAGGCCGACCCAGTACTTC.

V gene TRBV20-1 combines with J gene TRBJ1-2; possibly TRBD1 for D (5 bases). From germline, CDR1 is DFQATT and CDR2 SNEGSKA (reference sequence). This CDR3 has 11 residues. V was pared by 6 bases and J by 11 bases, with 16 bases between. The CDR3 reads CSARDRGKYTF. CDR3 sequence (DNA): TGCAGTGCCCGGGACCGGGGGAAATACACCTTC.

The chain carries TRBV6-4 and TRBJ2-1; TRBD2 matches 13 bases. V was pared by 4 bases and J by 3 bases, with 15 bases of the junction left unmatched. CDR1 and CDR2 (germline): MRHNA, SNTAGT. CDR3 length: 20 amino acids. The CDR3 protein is CASSAELAGGEKGIYNEQFF. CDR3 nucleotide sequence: TGTGCCAGCAGTGCCGAACTAGCGGGGGGGGAAAAGGGGATCTACAATGAGCAGTTCTTC.

CDR3 in amino acids: CASSSGYGGLNTEAFF. CDR3 DNA: TGTGCCAGCAGTTCCGGTTACGGGGGATTAAACACTGAAGCTTTCTTT. V usage is TRBV6-6 and J usage is TRBJ1-1; a weak D match, TRBD1 (5 bases). This CDR3 contains 16 residues. The germline V and J ends were trimmed by 4 bases and 2 bases, with 17 bases remaining between them. The germline gives CDR1 MNHNY, CDR2 SVGAGI (reference sequence).

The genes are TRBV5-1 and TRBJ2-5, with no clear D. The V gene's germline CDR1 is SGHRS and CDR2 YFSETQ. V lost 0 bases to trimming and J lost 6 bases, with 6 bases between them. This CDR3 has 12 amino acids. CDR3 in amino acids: CASSLASKTQYF. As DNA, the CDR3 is TGCGCCAGCAGCTTGGCCAGTAAGACCCAGTACTTC.